This record covers a single T cell receptor (beta chain). Authors' data handling: From reference gene primer amplification, estimates of nucleated cell counts were derived. TCRdb's table, derived via immunoSEQ multiplex PCR, lists solely in-frame clones and lacks some. V and J calls and clone size are as listed in that table; D and trimming were resolved from the DNA. The table lists 200,000 to 250,000 clones, roughly four fifths of them singletons. The J segment lost 4 bases and the V segment lost 3 bases, leaving 9 bases of the junction unmatched. The CDR3 contains 16 residues. In germline, CDR1 is SEHNR, CDR2 FQNEAQ (reference sequence). This entry is derived from a study of blood T cell repertoires in COVID-19.

The TCR originated in a man between 60 and 75 years old who had recovered from COVID-19. Sequenced input: PBMCs or T cells enriched from blood (not recorded which). V and J are TRBV7-9 and TRBJ1-1; 9 bases are shared with TRBD1. CDR3 loop: CASSLGTGGAVTEAFF. Here the CDR3 DNA reads TGTGCCAGCAGCTTGGGAACAGGGGGCGCCGTCACTGAAGCTTTCTTT. Complete variable domain (other parts from reference TRBV7-9 and TRBJ1-1): DTGVSQNPRHKITKRGQNVTFRCDPISEHNRLYWYRQTLGQGPEFLTYFQNEAQLEKSRLLSDRFSAERPKGSFSTLEIQRTEQGDSAMYLCASSLGTGGAVTEAFFGQGTRLTVV.